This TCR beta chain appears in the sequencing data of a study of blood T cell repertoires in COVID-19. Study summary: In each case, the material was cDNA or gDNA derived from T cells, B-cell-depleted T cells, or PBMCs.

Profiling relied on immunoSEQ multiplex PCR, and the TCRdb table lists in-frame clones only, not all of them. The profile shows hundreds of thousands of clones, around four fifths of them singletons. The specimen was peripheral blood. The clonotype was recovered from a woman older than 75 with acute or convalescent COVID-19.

CDR3 region: CASSYSGEGADTQYF. The CDR3 region has the DNA TGTGCCAGCAGCTATAGCGGGGAGGGCGCAGATACGCAGTATTTT. The rearrangement joins TRBV7-2 to TRBJ2-3; 8 bases fit TRBD2. The CDR3 covers 15 residues. In germline, CDR1 is SGHTA, CDR2 FQGNSA. After removal of 4 bases from V and 4 bases from J, the junction contained 7 bases not matched to a gene.